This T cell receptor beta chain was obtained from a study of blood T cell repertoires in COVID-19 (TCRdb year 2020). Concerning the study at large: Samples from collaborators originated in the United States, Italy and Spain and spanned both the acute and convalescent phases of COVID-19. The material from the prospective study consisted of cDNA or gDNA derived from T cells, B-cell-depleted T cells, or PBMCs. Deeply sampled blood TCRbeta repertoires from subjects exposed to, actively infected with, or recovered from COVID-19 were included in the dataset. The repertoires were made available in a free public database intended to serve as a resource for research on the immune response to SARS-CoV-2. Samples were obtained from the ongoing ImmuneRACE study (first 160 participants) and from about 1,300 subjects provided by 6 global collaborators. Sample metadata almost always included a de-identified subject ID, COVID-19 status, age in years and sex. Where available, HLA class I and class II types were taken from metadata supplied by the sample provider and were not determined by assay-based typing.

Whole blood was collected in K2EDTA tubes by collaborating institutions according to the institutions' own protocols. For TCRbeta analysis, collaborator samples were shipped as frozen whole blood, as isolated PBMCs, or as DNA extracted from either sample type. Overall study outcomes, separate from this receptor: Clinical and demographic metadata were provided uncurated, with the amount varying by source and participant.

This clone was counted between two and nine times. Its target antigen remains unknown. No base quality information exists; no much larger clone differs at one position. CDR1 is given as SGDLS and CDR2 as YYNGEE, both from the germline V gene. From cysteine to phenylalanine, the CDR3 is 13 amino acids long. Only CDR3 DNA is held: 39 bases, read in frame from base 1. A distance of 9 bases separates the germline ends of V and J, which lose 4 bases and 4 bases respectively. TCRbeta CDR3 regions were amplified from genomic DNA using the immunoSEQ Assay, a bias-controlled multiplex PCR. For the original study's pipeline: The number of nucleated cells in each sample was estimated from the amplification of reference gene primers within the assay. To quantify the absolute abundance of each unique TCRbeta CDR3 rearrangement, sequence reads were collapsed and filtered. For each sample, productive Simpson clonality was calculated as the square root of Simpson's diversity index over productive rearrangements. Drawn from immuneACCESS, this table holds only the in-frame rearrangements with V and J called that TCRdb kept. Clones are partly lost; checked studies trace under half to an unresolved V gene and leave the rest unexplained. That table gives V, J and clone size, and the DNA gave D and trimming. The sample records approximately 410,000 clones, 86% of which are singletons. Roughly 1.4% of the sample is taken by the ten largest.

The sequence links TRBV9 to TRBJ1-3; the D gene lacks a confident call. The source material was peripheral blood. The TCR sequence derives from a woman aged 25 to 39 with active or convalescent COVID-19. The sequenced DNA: TGTGCCAGCAGCCCAGGTACGGGAAACACCATATATTTT. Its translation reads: CASSPGTGNTIYF.